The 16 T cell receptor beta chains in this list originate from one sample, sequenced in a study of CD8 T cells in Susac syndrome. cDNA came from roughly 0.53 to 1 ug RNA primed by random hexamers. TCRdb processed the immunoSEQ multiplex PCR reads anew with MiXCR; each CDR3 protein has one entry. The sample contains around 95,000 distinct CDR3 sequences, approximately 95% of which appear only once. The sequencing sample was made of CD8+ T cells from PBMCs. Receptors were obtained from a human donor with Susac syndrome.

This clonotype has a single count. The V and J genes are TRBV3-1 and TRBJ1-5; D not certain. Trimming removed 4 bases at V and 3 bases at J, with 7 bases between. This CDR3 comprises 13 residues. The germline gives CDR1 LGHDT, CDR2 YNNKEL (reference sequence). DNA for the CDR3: TGTGCCAGCAGCCGGGGAGACAATCAGCCCCAGCATTTT. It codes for CASSRGDNQPQHF.

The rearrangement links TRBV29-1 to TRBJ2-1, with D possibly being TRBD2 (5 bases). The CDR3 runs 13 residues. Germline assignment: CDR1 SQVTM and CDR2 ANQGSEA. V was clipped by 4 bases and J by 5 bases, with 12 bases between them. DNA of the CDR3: TGCAGCGTTGGACCTCTAGCAGACAATGAGCAGTTCTTC. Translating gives CSVGPLADNEQFF.

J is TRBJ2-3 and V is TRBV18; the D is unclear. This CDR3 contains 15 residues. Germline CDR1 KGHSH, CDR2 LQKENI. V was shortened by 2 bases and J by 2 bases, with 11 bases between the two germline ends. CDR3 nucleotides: TGTGCCAGCTCACCAACGCTTGCGACCACAGATACGCAGTATTTT. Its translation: CASSPTLATTDTQYF.

As DNA, the CDR3 is TGTGCCAGCAGCTCAGCCCGCGGGGGACCAGAGACCCAGTACTTC. Its translation is CASSSARGGPETQYF. This chain uses TRBV7-9 with TRBJ2-5; 7 nucleotides line up with TRBD2. The germline V gene has CDR1 SEHNR and CDR2 FQNEAQ (reference sequence). CDR3 size: 15 residues. V lost 4 bases and J lost 4; bases outside the gene matches: 9.

CDR3 nucleotide sequence: TGCAGTGCTAGTGCATCGTGGGGGGTCGGGGAGCTGTTTTTT. Its translation: CSASASWGVGELFF. This chain connects TRBV20-1 to TRBJ2-2; weak D call: TRBD2 (6 bases). V was pared by 3 bases and J by 7 bases, with 15 bases between. The germline V gene has CDR1 DFQATT and CDR2 SNEGSKA (reference sequence). CDR3 size: 14 residues.

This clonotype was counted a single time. The CDR3 DNA sequence: TGCAGCCACAGCGGAACCCTACAGGGGGAGCAGTACTTC. Its protein is CSHSGTLQGEQYF. This chain connects TRBV29-1 to TRBJ2-7; 7 nucleotides line up with TRBD1. V lost 8 bases and J lost 7; bases outside the gene matches: 14. Germline-derived CDR1 and CDR2 are SQVTM and ANQGSEA. This CDR3 has 13 residues.

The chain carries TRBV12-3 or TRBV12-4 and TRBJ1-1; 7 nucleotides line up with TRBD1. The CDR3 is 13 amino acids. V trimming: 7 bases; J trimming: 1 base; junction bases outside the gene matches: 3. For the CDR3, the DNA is TGTGCCAGCACCAGGACAGGGAACACTGAAGCTTTCTTT. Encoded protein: CASTRTGNTEAFF.

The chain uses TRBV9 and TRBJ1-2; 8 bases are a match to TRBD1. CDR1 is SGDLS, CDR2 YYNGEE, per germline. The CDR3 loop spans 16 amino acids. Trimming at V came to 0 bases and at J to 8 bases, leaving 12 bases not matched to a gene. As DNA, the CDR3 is TGTGCCAGCAGCGTAGCCCTCGGACAGGGAGGACAAGGCTACACCTTC. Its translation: CASSVALGQGGQGYTF.

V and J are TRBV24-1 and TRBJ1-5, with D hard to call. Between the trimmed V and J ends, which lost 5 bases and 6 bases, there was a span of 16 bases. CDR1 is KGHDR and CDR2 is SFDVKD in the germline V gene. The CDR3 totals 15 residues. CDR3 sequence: CATSATSDRLQPQHF. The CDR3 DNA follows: TGTGCCACCAGTGCCACTTCCGATCGGCTTCAGCCCCAGCATTTT.

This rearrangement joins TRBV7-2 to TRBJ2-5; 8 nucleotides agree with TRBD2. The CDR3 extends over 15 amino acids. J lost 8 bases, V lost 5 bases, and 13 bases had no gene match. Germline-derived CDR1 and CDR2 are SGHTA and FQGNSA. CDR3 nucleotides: TGTGCCAGCAGCCGCCCCTCGGCTAGCGGGTACACCCAGTACTTC. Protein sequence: CASSRPSASGYTQYF.

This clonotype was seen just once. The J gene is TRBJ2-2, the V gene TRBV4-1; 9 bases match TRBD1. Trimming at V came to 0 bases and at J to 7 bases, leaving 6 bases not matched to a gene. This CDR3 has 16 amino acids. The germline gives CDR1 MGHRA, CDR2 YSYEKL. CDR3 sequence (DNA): TGCGCCAGCAGCCAAGAAGGGACAGGGCGGGTCGGGGAGCTGTTTTTT. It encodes CASSQEGTGRVGELFF.

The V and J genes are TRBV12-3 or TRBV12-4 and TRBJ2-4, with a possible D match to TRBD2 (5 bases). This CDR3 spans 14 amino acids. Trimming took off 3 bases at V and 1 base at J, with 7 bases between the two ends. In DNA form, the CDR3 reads TGTGCCAGCAGTTTCGGGGTGGCCAAAAACATTCAGTACTTC. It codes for CASSFGVAKNIQYF.

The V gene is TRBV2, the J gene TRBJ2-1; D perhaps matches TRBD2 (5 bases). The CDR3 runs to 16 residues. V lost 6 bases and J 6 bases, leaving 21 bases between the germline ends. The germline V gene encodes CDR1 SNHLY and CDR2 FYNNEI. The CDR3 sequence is CASRLGRTYSGNEQFF. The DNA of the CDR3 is TGTGCCAGCAGGCTCGGACGGACTTATTCAGGCAATGAGCAGTTCTTC.

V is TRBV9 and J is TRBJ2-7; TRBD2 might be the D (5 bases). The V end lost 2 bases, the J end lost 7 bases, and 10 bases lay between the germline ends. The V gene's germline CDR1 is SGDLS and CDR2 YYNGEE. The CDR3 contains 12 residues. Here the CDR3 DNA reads TGTGCCAGCAGCGTGACCGGCGGGGAGCAGTACTTC. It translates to CASSVTGGEQYF.

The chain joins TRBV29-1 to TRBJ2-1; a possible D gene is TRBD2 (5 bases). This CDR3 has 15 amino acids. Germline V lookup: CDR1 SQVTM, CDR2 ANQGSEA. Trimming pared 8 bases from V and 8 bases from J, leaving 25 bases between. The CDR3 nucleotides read TGCAGCTCAACACGATGGGTCGGGAATTCATATGAGCAGTTCTTC. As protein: CSSTRWVGNSYEQFF.

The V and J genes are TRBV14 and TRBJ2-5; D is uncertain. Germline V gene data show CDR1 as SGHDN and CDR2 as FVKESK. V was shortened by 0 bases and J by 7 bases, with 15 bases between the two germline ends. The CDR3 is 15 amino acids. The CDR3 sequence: CASSQDSTARVTQYF. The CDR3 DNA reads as TGTGCCAGCAGCCAAGATTCTACAGCCCGGGTGACCCAGTACTTC.